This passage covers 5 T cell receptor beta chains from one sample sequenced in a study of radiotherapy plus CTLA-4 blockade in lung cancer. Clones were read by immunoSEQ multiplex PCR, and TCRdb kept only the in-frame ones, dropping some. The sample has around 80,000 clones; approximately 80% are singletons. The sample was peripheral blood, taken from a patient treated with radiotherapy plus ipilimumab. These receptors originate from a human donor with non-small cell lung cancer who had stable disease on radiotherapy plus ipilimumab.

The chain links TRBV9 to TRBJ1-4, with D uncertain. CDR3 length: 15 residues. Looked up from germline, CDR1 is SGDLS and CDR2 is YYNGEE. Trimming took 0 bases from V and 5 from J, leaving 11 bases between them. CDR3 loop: CASSVGEQPNEKLFF. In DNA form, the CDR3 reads TGTGCCAGCAGCGTAGGGGAACAGCCCAATGAAAAACTGTTTTTT.

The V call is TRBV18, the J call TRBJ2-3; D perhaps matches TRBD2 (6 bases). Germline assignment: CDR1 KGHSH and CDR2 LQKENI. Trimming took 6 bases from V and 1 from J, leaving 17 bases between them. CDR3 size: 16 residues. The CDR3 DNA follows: TGTGCCAGCTCGTCGACTAGGGCGGGCGGCACAGATACGCAGTATTTT. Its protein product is CASSSTRAGGTDTQYF.

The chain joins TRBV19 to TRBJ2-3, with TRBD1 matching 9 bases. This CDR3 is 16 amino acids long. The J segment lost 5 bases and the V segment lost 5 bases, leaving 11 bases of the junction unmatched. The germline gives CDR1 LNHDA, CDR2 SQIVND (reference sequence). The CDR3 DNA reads TGTGCCAGTAGTGTCTCCGGACAGGGGCCGAAAGATACGCAGTATTTT. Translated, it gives CASSVSGQGPKDTQYF.

The chain's CDR3 is CAILGLGDTEQYF. The CDR3 nucleotides read TGTGCCATCCTGGGACTAGGCGATACCGAGCAGTACTTC. The chain joins TRBV28 to TRBJ2-7, with 8 bases aligning to TRBD2. The length of the CDR3 is 13 residues. Germline values: CDR1 MDHEN, CDR2 SYDVKM. Unmatched junction bases numbered 11, after V lost 10 bases and J lost 6 bases.

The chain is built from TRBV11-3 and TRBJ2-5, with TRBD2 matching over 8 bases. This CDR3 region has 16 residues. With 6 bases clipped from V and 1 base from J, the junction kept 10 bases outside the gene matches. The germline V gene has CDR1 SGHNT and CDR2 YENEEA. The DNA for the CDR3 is TGTGCCAGCAGTCTTGGGGGAGCGGGGGCCCAAGAGACCCAGTACTTC. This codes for CASSLGGAGAQETQYF. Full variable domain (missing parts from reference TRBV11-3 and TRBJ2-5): EAGVVQSPRYKIIEKKQPVAFWCNPISGHNTLYWYLQNLGQGPELLIRYENEEAVDDSQLPKDRFSAERLKGVDSTLKIQPAELGDSAVYLCASSLGGAGAQETQYFGPGTRLLVL.